This T cell receptor (beta chain) was identified during a study of T cells in Graves' hyperthyroidism and ophthalmopathy. The CDR3 regions of TCR beta were amplified from RNA transcripts. Initially, a first-round RT-PCR of the TCR CDR3 employed the HTBI primer set. TCRdb fed the multiplex PCR reads into MiXCR, producing one record per CDR3 protein. The data contain about 500,000 distinct CDR3 sequences, 16% of them singletons. This clonotype has at least ten counts. Sequencing input: blood. The receptor comes from a woman between 25 and 40 years old with Graves' ophthalmopathy.

The DNA of the CDR3 is TGCGCCAGCAGCGTCGGGACTAGCGGATACAATGAGCAGTTCTTC. Protein product: CASSVGTSGYNEQFF. The genes are TRBV5-1 and TRBJ2-1, with 11 nucleotides matching TRBD2. Per the germline V gene, CDR1 is SGHRS and CDR2 is YFSETQ. This CDR3 has 15 amino acids. J was trimmed by 4 bases and V by 4 bases; bases with no gene match: 4.